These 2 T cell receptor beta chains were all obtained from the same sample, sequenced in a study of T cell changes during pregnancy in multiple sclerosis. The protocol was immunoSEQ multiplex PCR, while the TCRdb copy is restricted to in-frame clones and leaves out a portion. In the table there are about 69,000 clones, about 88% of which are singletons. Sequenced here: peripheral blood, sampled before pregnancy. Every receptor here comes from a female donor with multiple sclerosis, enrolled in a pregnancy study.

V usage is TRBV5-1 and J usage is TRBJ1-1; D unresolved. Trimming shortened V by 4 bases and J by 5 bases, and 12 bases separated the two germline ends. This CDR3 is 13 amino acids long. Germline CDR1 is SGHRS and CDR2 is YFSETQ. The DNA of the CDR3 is TGCGCCAGCAGCACCCCGGGTGCAACTGAAGCTTTCTTT. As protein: CASSTPGATEAFF.

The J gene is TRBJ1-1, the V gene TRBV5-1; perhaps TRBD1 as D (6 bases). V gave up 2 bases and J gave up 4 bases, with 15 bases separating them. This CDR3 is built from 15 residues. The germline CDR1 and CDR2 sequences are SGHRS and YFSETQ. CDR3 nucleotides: TGCGCCAGCAGCTTCACAGGGTCCTTCGGCACTGAAGCTTTCTTT. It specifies CASSFTGSFGTEAFF.